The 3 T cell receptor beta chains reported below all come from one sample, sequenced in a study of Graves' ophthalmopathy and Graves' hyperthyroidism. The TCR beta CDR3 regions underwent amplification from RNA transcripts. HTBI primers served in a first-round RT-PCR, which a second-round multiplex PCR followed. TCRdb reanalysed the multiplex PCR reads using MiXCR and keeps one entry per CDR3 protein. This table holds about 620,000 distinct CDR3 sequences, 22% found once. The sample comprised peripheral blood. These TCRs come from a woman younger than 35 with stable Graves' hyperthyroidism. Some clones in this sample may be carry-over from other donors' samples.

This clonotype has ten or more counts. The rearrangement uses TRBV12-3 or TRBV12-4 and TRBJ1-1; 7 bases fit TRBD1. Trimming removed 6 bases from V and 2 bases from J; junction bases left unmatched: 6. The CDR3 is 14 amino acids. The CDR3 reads CASRKTGRNTEAFF. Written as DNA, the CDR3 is TGTGCCAGCAGGAAGACAGGGCGAAACACTGAAGCTTTCTTT.

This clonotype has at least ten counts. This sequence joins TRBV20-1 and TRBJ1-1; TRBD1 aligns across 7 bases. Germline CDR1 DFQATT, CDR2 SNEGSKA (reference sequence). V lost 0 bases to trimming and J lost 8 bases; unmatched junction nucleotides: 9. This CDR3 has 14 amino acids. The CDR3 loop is CSARDPETGSEAFF. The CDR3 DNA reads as TGCAGTGCTAGAGACCCTGAGACAGGGTCAGAAGCTTTCTTT.

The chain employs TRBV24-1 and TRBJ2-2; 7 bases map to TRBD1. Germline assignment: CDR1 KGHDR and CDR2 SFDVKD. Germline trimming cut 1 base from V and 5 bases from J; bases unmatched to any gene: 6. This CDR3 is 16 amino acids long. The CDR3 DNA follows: TGTGCCACCAGTGATTTCACGACAGGGAATACCGGGGAGCTGTTTTTT. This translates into CATSDFTTGNTGELFF.